This T cell receptor (beta chain) was captured in a study of cytomegalovirus exposure and HLA in healthy donors. Across the whole study: It was reported in a later analysis that the same platform had been used for the approximately 110 validation repertoires as for the roughly 650 first-cohort repertoires.

Assay used: immunoSEQ multiplex PCR; TCRdb lists only in-frame clones, some missing. Among some 170,000 clones listed, 87% were seen once. Findings and caveats of the study: Confirmation in vitro established that three CMV-associated chains were specific for CMV antigens. A later analysis found first-cohort TCR clusters tended to co-occur in the approximately 110 validation repertoires.

The donors were part of the validation cohort of over a hundred subjects. That cohort was separate from the first cohort, which comprised 500 to 850 subjects. This clone was recorded many times. Its antigen is not identified. The sample taken for sequencing was PBMCs. This clonotype was sampled from a woman aged 25 to 39 in good health and CMV-seronegative.

CDR3 protein: CASSPNDGGNQPQHF. For the CDR3, the DNA is TGTGCCAGCAGCCCAAATGACGGGGGCAATCAGCCCCAGCATTTT. The chain employs TRBV6-1 and TRBJ1-5, with no clear D. This CDR3 contains 15 residues. The V gene's germline CDR1 is MNHNS and CDR2 SASEGT. With 6 bases removed from V and 2 bases from J, the gap between germline ends came to 14 bases.